This entry lists 21 T cell receptor beta chains sequenced from one sample in a study of spatial heterogeneity in lung cancer. Time point: sample taken at primary tumor resection. Researchers sequenced whole RNA taken from tumor, nontumor lung or frozen PBMC without sorting. TCRdb analysed the 5' RACE reads with MiXCR anew, one entry per CDR3 protein. This sample has tens of thousands of distinct CDR3 sequences, with 6.5% to 8% found just once. The source was PBMCs, collected at surgery. The receptors were gathered from a female donor with early-stage non-small cell lung cancer.

This clonotype was counted a few times. V is TRBV7-2 and J is TRBJ1-2; no clear D. This CDR3 is 15 amino acids long. Deletions cut 2 bases from V and 2 bases from J, with 12 bases between. CDR1 is SGHTA and CDR2 is FQGNSA in the germline V gene. CDR3 in DNA: TGTGCCAGCAGCTTATCCAACATCAAGAACTATGGCTACACCTTC. Translation gives CASSLSNIKNYGYTF.

This rearrangement joins TRBV7-9 to TRBJ2-1; a weak D match, TRBD2 (6 bases). V was clipped by 0 bases and J by 10 bases, with 13 bases between them. The CDR3 length is 14 residues. CDR1 and CDR2 from the germline V gene are SEHNR and FQNEAQ (reference sequence). The CDR3 bases are TGTGCCAGCAGCTTAGCGCTGGGACTCCTCGAGCAGTTCTTC. It encodes CASSLALGLLEQFF.

The CDR3 sequence is CASSLKGNTEAFF. The CDR3 nucleotides are TGTGCCAGCAGTTTAAAGGGAAACACTGAAGCTTTCTTT. The chain recombines TRBV28 with TRBJ1-1; D remains unclear. Germline loops: CDR1 MDHEN, CDR2 SYDVKM. The CDR3 covers 13 residues. Trimming took off 2 bases at V and 2 bases at J, with 6 bases between the two ends.

This clonotype was picked up a small number of times. The chain has TRBV7-8 and TRBJ2-3, with D perhaps TRBD2 (5 bases). Germline assignment: CDR1 SGHVS and CDR2 FQNEAQ. Trimming shortened V by 5 bases and J by 9 bases, and 12 bases separated the two germline ends. The CDR3 length is 12 residues. CDR3 in DNA: TGTGCCAGCAGCGCCGAGAGGGTAACGCAGTATTTT. It translates to CASSAERVTQYF. The full variable domain, in which reference TRBV7-8 and TRBJ2-3 provide the parts outside the CDR3, is GAGVSQSPRYKVAKRGQDVALRCDPISGHVSLFWYQQALGQGPEFLTYFQNEAQLDKSGLPSDRFFAERPEGSVSTLKIQRTQQEDSAVYLCASSAERVTQYFGPGTRLTVL.

CDR3 nucleotides: TGTGCCAGCAGGATAGGACAGTCTAATGATTCACCCCTCCACTTT. Translation gives CASRIGQSNDSPLHF. The gene calls are TRBV7-9 and TRBJ1-6, with D possibly matching TRBD1 (6 bases). The V and J ends lost 6 bases and 8 bases respectively, with 17 bases between them. The CDR3 has 15 residues. The V gene's germline CDR1 is SEHNR and CDR2 FQNEAQ (reference sequence).

This clonotype occurred many times. The V and J genes are TRBV4-1 and TRBJ1-2; 10 bases agree with TRBD1. J gave up 3 bases and V 0 bases, and 7 bases lay outside the gene matches. Germline CDR1 and CDR2: MGHRA and YSYEKL. The CDR3 totals 17 residues. CDR3 DNA sequence: TGCGCCAGCAGCCAAGATCCCTTGACAGGGGGCTACTATGGCTACACCTTC. Translated, it gives CASSQDPLTGGYYGYTF.

This chain links TRBV12-3 or TRBV12-4 with TRBJ2-3; 14 bases fit TRBD2. The CDR3 totals 17 residues. V lost 4 bases to trimming and J lost 6 bases; unmatched junction nucleotides: 9. DNA of the CDR3: TGTGCCAGCAGTTCCCGACTAGCGGGGGGGCCGTGGGATACGCAGTATTTT. Translating gives CASSSRLAGGPWDTQYF.

In this sample, this clonotype turned up many times. The J gene is TRBJ2-2, the V gene TRBV29-1, with D maybe TRBD1 (5 bases). Per germline, CDR1 SQVTM and CDR2 ANQGSEA. Trimming pared 7 bases from V and 4 bases from J, leaving 16 bases between. The length of the CDR3 is 14 residues. The CDR3 spells CSAGLWGVTGELFF. In DNA form, the CDR3 reads TGCAGCGCTGGCCTGTGGGGCGTCACCGGGGAGCTGTTTTTT.

This clonotype was picked up a small number of times. This rearrangement joins TRBV20-1 to TRBJ1-5; D may be TRBD1 (5 bases). Trimming took off 6 bases at V and 7 bases at J, with 13 bases between the two ends. Germline loops: CDR1 DFQATT, CDR2 SNEGSKA (reference sequence). The CDR3 is 12 residues long. Here the CDR3 reads CSALGGDQPQHF. CDR3 sequence (DNA): TGCAGTGCCCTGGGCGGGGACCAGCCCCAGCATTTT.

This chain uses TRBV11-2 with TRBJ2-3; D is tentatively TRBD1 or TRBD2 (6 bases each). From germline, CDR1 is SGHAT and CDR2 FQNNGV. The CDR3 length is 17 residues. The V gene lost 5 bases and the J gene lost 4 bases, with 22 bases spanning the gap. CDR3 sequence reads: CASSRVVGGRFSDTQYF. In DNA, the CDR3 is TGTGCCAGCAGCCGTGTTGTCGGGGGCCGGTTTTCAGATACGCAGTATTTT.

This clonotype was picked up many times. The rearrangement uses TRBV6-5 and TRBJ2-7; D gene uncertain. Germline V lookup: CDR1 MNHEY, CDR2 SVGAGI. The CDR3 runs 13 residues. V lost 6 bases to trimming and J lost 0 bases, with 9 bases between them. Here the CDR3 DNA reads TGTGCCAGCAGACAGACATCCTCCTACGAGCAGTACTTC. Its protein product is CASRQTSSYEQYF.

The chain is built from TRBV3-1 and TRBJ2-5; TRBD1 agrees at 9 bases. V lost 1 base, J lost 5 bases, and 8 bases stayed unmatched. The germline V gene encodes CDR1 LGHDT and CDR2 YNNKEL (reference sequence). The CDR3 contains 16 residues. DNA for the CDR3: TGTGCCAGCAGCCAAGCGAACAGGGGGCTTCGGGAGACCCAGTACTTC. Translation: CASSQANRGLRETQYF.

In this sample, this clonotype turned up many times. This chain uses TRBV27 with TRBJ2-7, with 7 bases fitting TRBD1. J gave up 0 bases and V 6 bases, and 2 bases lay outside the gene matches. The CDR3 loop spans 13 amino acids. Germline values: CDR1 MNHEY, CDR2 SMNVEV (reference sequence). The CDR3 is CASSRDSSYEQYF. Written as DNA, the CDR3 is TGTGCCAGCAGCCGGGACAGCTCCTACGAGCAGTACTTC.

This clonotype came up many times. The V gene is TRBV18, the J gene TRBJ2-3, with a tentative D call TRBD1 (6 bases). There are 13 residues in the CDR3. CDR1 and CDR2 (germline): KGHSH, LQKENI. Between the trimmed V and J ends, which lost 2 bases and 5 bases, there was a span of 8 bases. CDR3 sequence reads: CASSPGGQDTQYF. In DNA, the CDR3 is TGTGCCAGCTCACCAGGGGGCCAAGATACGCAGTATTTT.

On this clonotype itself: The CDR3 does not end in the conserved phenylalanine or tryptophan, so this is likely a read error. The V gene is TRBV28, the J gene TRBJ1-2, with D maybe TRBD1 (6 bases). Deletions cut 7 bases from V and 1 base from J, with 13 bases between. The CDR3 length is 14 residues. Germline V gene lookup returns CDR1 MDHEN and CDR2 SYDVKM. The CDR3 DNA reads TGTGCCAGCAACCAAGGGGGAGATAACTATGGCTACACCTTG. This translates into CASNQGGDNYGYTL.

There are many counts of this clonotype. One end of the junction is discordant with germline, which a read error may explain. The rearrangement joins TRBV7-7 to TRBJ2-5, with D possibly TRBD2 on 6 matching bases. The CDR3 covers 15 residues. Germline lookup yields CDR1 SSHAT and CDR2 FNYEAQ (reference sequence). The CDR3 nucleotides read TGTGCTAGCACCCAAAGTGCGGGGACCCAAGAGACCCAGTACTTC. It encodes CASTQSAGTQETQYF. Together with reference TRBV7-7 and TRBJ2-5, the CDR3 gives the full variable domain: GAGVSQSPRYKVTKRGQDVTLRCDPISSHATLYWYQQALGQGPEFLTYFNYEAQPDKSGLPSDRFSAERPEGSISTLTIQRTEQRDSAMYRCASTQSAGTQETQYFGPGTRLLVL.

This clonotype has only a few counts. The V call is TRBV28, the J call TRBJ2-7, with TRBD1 as a possible D gene (6 bases). Germline CDR1 MDHEN, CDR2 SYDVKM. The CDR3 runs to 13 residues. Between the trimmed V and J ends, which lost 6 bases and 3 bases, there was a span of 12 bases. The CDR3 protein is CASRPGQRYEQYF. The CDR3 DNA reads TGTGCCAGCAGACCGGGACAACGCTACGAGCAGTACTTC.

The chain is built from TRBV6-4 and TRBJ2-3; D perhaps matches TRBD2 (6 bases). V was clipped by 5 bases and J by 4 bases, with 10 bases between them. CDR1 is MRHNA and CDR2 is SNTAGT in the germline V gene. The CDR3 is 13 residues long. The DNA of the CDR3 is TGTGCCAGCAGTAGGGACTCGGCAGATACGCAGTATTTT. It specifies CASSRDSADTQYF.

CDR3 sequence reads: CASSYLPGQGLMNTEAFF. For the CDR3, the DNA is TGTGCCAGCAGTTATCTCCCGGGACAGGGGTTAATGAACACTGAAGCTTTCTTT. The chain carries TRBV6-2 or TRBV6-3 and TRBJ1-1, with TRBD1 matching 10 bases. Germline CDR1 reads MNHEY; CDR2 reads SVGEGT. V was pared by 3 bases and J by 0 bases, with 10 bases of the junction left unmatched. This CDR3 has 18 amino acids.

This clonotype was recorded once. The V and J genes are TRBV10-3 and TRBJ1-1, with 8 bases identical to TRBD1. Germline lookup yields CDR1 ENHRY and CDR2 SYGVKD. V shed 6 bases and J 7 bases; nucleotides not matched to a gene: 1. The CDR3 extends over 11 amino acids. The CDR3 DNA reads TGTGCCATCAGCGGGACAGGTGAAGCTTTCTTT. Protein: CAISGTGEAFF.

CDR3 sequence (DNA): TGTGCCAGCAGGCTAGGGACGACCCAGTACTTC. Translated: CASRLGTTQYF. The chain has TRBV12-3 or TRBV12-4 and TRBJ2-5, with D tentatively TRBD1 or TRBD2 (5 bases each). The CDR3 sequence is 11 residues long. V was shortened by 6 bases and J by 7 bases, with 9 bases between the two germline ends.